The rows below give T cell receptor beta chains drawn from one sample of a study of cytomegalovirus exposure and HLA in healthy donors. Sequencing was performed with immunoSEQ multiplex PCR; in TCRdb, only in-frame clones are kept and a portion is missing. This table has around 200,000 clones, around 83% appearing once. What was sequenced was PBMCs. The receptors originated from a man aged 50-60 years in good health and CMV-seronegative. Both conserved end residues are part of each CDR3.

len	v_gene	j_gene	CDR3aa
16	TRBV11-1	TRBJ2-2	CASSLIQSVLLGELFF
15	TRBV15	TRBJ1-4	CATSRQQGTNEKLFF
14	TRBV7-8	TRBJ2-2	CASSQGRTTGELFF
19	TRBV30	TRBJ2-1	CAWGGRGTGTSGGYNEQFF
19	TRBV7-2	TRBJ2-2	CASSRPSGAGALGTGELFF
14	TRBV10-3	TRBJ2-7	CAISLGQGSYEQYF
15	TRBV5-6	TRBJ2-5	CASSGARSIQETQYF
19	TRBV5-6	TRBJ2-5	CASSLRGAISTSGRKTQYF
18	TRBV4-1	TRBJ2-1	CASSQARGGLNFGNEQFF
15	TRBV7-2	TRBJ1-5	CASSLVKGAHQPQHF
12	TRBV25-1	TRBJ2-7	CATQRGSYEQYF
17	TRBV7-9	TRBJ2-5	CASSLSRALTIQETQYF
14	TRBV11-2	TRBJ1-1	CASTRDRLNTEAFF
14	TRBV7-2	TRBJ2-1	CASSAGAGRAEQFF
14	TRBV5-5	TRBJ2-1	CASSLWGPYNEQFF
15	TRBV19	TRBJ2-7	CASSGPLGVGYEQYF
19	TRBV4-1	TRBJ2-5	CASSQDQGLAGAYQETQYF
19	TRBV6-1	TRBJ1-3	CASSEAVGQGDLSGNTIYF
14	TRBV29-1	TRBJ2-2	CSVLGQGVRGELFF
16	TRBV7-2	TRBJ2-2	CASSLIPGGPTGELFF
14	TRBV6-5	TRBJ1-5	CASRPRDSNQPQHF
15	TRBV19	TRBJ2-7	CASSIALAGAYEQYF
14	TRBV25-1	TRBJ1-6	CASSGRTGSSALHF
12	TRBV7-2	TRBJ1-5	CASSNHYQPQHF
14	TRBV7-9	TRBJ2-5	CASSFHTDQETQYF
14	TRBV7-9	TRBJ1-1	CASNLRGVNTEAFF
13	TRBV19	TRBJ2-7	CASQSRVTYEQYF
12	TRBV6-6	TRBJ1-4	CASRLQGRKLFF
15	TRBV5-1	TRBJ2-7	CASSLAQSIGAEQYF
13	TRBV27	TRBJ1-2	CASSLGGGIGYTF
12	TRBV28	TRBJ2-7	CAGGQGLREQYF
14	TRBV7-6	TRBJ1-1	CASSSGLENTEAFF
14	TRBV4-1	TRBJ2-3	CASSQDTRTDTQYF
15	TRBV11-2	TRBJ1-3	CASSPGPGSGNTIYF
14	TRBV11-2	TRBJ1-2	CASTKDGGNYGYTF
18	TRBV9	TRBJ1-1	CASVGLLPNRGMNTEAFF
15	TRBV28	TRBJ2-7	CASSLVGQGVYEQYF